These 21 T cell receptor beta chains were all obtained from the same sample, sequenced in a study of T cell repertoires in aging, cancer and after chemotherapy. TCR beta rearrangements were amplified from peripheral blood genomic DNA. TRB rearrangements spanning V, D and J were amplified using mixed TRB-A/B primers. From the multiplex PCR reads, TCRdb called clonotypes with MiXCR, one entry per CDR3 protein. The repertoire holds about 13,000 distinct CDR3 sequences, with roughly 35% as singletons. The sample taken for sequencing was blood. All receptors derive from a human donor in good health. The donor label of this sample is uncertain.

This clonotype is judged large. The genes are TRBV29-1 and TRBJ2-2; D not resolved. The CDR3 has 14 residues. Trimming stripped 0 bases from V and 0 bases from J, with 5 bases between. CDR1 and CDR2 (germline): SQVTM, ANQGSEA. The CDR3 reads CSVEDNTNTGELFF. The CDR3 DNA follows: TGCAGCGTTGAAGATAATACGAACACCGGGGAGCTGTTTTTT.

J is TRBJ1-2 and V is TRBV19; no firm D call. The CDR3 extends over 14 amino acids. The germline V gene encodes CDR1 LNHDA and CDR2 SQIVND (reference sequence). Trimming pared 3 bases from V and 4 bases from J, leaving 12 bases between. Here the CDR3 reads CASSMMAVSYGYTF. The CDR3 DNA reads as TGTGCCAGTAGTATGATGGCGGTATCCTATGGCTACACCTTC.

The rearrangement links TRBV11-3 to TRBJ2-7; the D is unclear. V lost 7 bases and J lost 1, with 11 bases in between. The germline V gene has CDR1 SGHNT and CDR2 YENEEA. The CDR3 is 13 residues long. The DNA of the CDR3 is TGTGCCAGCACGGTTGCTGATTCCTACGAGCAGTACTTC. Translating gives CASTVADSYEQYF.

The chain combines TRBV6-1 with TRBJ2-7, with 7 nucleotides matching TRBD1. Germline values: CDR1 MNHNS, CDR2 SASEGT. V gave up 5 bases and J gave up 5 bases; unmatched junction bases: 6. The CDR3 runs 13 residues. The CDR3 reads CASSRDRTDEQYF. The CDR3 nucleotides are TGTGCCAGCAGTAGGGACAGAACGGACGAGCAGTACTTC.

This clonotype is medium-sized by share. The genes are TRBV29-1 and TRBJ2-3; D is unclear. Deletions cut 0 bases from V and 3 bases from J, with 10 bases between. Looked up from germline, CDR1 is SQVTM and CDR2 is ANQGSEA. The CDR3 consists of 14 residues. The CDR3, as DNA: TGCAGCGTTGAAGATTACGAAGTAACAGATACGCAGTATTTT. Translated, it gives CSVEDYEVTDTQYF.

The chain combines TRBV14 with TRBJ2-1; 8 bases are a match to TRBD2. V shed 4 bases and J 8 bases; nucleotides not matched to a gene: 13. The CDR3 is 16 amino acids. Germline V lookup: CDR1 SGHDN, CDR2 FVKESK. The CDR3 nucleotides are TGTGCCAGCAGCCCACTGCGGGGACTAGGTCGCGATGAGCAGTTCTTC. This gives the protein CASSPLRGLGRDEQFF.

This clonotype was seen only a few times. V usage is TRBV27 and J usage is TRBJ2-3; D uncertain. Germline CDR1 reads MNHEY; CDR2 reads SMNVEV (reference sequence). This CDR3 comprises 13 residues. V lost 7 bases and J lost 0, with 8 bases in between. The CDR3 DNA reads as TGTGCCAGCACCCTTGCTAGCACAGATACGCAGTATTTT. It translates to CASTLASTDTQYF.

The genes are TRBV30 and TRBJ2-1; D is possibly TRBD2 (5 bases). V was shortened by 5 bases and J by 9 bases, with 20 bases between the two germline ends. Germline loops: CDR1 GTSNPN, CDR2 SVGIG (reference sequence). The CDR3 loop spans 14 amino acids. CDR3 DNA: TGTGCCTGGCTGTTAGGAGGCCCGCCGCTTGAGCAGTTCTTC. This gives the protein CAWLLGGPPLEQFF.

A word on this clonotype: A read error may be the cause here, since a much bigger clone is one base away. The conserved phenylalanine or tryptophan is not found at the CDR3 terminus, so this likely reflects a read error. The V gene is TRBV30, the J gene TRBJ2-2; D not resolved. Germline CDR1 and CDR2: GTSNPN and SVGIG (reference sequence). This CDR3 comprises 14 residues. V was cut by 2 bases and J by 4 bases, with 11 bases left in between. The CDR3 nucleotides read TGTGCCTGGAGTAAGTCTGGGATCACCGGGGAGCTGTTTGTT. Translated, it gives CAWSKSGITGELFV.

The chain couples TRBV12-3 or TRBV12-4 to TRBJ2-3, with 9 bases lining up with TRBD2. CDR3 size: 16 residues. V lost 0 bases, J lost 2 bases, and 3 bases stayed unmatched. Written as DNA, the CDR3 is TGTGCCAGCAGTTTAGCTAGCGGGGGATTCACAGATACGCAGTATTTT. Protein product: CASSLASGGFTDTQYF.

The chain employs TRBV6-2 or TRBV6-3 and TRBJ1-2; 10 bases are a match to TRBD1. V was clipped by 6 bases and J by 7 bases; unmatched bases: 8. Per germline, CDR1 MNHEY and CDR2 SVGEGT. The CDR3 runs 14 residues. The CDR3 sequence is CASSLGQGIFGYTF. In nucleotides, the CDR3 is TGTGCCAGCAGCCTGGGACAGGGGATATTTGGCTACACCTTC.

The chain uses TRBV6-1 and TRBJ1-5; D unclear. The CDR3 is 15 amino acids. Per the germline V gene, CDR1 is MNHNS and CDR2 is SASEGT. V was shortened by 6 bases and J by 0 bases, with 12 bases between the two germline ends. As DNA, the CDR3 is TGTGCCAGCAGCCCGGTTAGAAGTAGCAATCAGCCCCAGCATTTT. It is translated as CASSPVRSSNQPQHF.

This chain links TRBV18 with TRBJ1-1; D is ambiguous. This CDR3 region has 13 residues. Germline V gives CDR1 KGHSH, CDR2 LQKENI. Deletions cut 2 bases from V and 6 bases from J, with 10 bases between. The CDR3 protein is CASSPFLGSEAFF. DNA of the CDR3: TGTGCCAGCTCACCATTTCTGGGCTCTGAAGCTTTCTTT.

The J gene is TRBJ2-5, the V gene TRBV27; D remains unclear. The CDR3 spans 11 residues. V lost 11 bases, J lost 1 base, and 8 bases lay in between. CDR1 is MNHEY, CDR2 SMNVEV, per germline (reference sequence). The CDR3 region is CAAGSQETQYF. The CDR3, as DNA: TGTGCCGCCGGCAGCCAAGAGACCCAGTACTTC.

V usage is TRBV5-4 and J usage is TRBJ2-3; 9 bases align to TRBD1. This CDR3 has 14 amino acids. Per the germline V gene, CDR1 is SGHNT and CDR2 is YYREEE (reference sequence). J was trimmed by 5 bases and V by 7 bases; bases with no gene match: 8. CDR3 residues: CASALGTGKDTQYF. The CDR3 DNA follows: TGTGCCAGCGCCTTGGGGACAGGGAAAGATACGCAGTATTTT. Full variable domain (missing parts from reference TRBV5-4 and TRBJ2-3): ETGVTQSPTHLIKTRGQQVTLRCSSQSGHNTVSWYQQALGQGPQFIFQYYREEENGRGNFPPRFSGLQFPNYSSELNVNALELDDSALYLCASALGTGKDTQYFGPGTRLTVL.

The chain links TRBV19 to TRBJ2-7; 7 nucleotides match TRBD1. The trim removed 4 bases at V and 2 bases at J, leaving 5 bases unmatched. Germline assignment: CDR1 LNHDA and CDR2 SQIVND (reference sequence). The CDR3 consists of 14 residues. Here the CDR3 DNA reads TGTGCCAGTAGTAAAACAGGGGTTCCCTACGAGCAGTACTTC. It is translated as CASSKTGVPYEQYF. The full variable domain, its missing parts supplied by reference TRBV19 and TRBJ2-7, is DGGITQSPKYLFRKEGQNVTLSCEQNLNHDAMYWYRQDPGQGLRLIYYSQIVNDFQKGDIAEGYSVSREKKESFPLTVTSAQKNPTAFYLCASSKTGVPYEQYFGPGTRLTVT.

This rearrangement joins TRBV27 to TRBJ2-1; D is undetermined. V dropped 4 bases and J dropped 3 bases, with 10 bases sitting between them. The CDR3 has 14 residues. Germline V CDR1 and CDR2: MNHEY, SMNVEV (reference sequence). The CDR3 nucleotides read TGTGCCAGCAGTTCCCCGAAAAGCTACAATGAGCAGTTCTTC. This translates into CASSSPKSYNEQFF.

This clonotype is medium-sized (0.01 to 0.1%) by share. J is TRBJ2-5 and V is TRBV11-3; 12 bases match TRBD2. This CDR3 spans 15 amino acids. V shed 5 bases, J shed 4 bases, and the junction held 5 bases outside the gene matches. From germline, CDR1 is SGHNT and CDR2 YENEEA. The CDR3 region is CASSTRLAGVETQYF. The CDR3 nucleotides read TGTGCCAGCAGCACCCGACTAGCGGGGGTAGAGACCCAGTACTTC. The whole variable domain, remainder taken from reference TRBV11-3 and TRBJ2-5, is EAGVVQSPRYKIIEKKQPVAFWCNPISGHNTLYWYLQNLGQGPELLIRYENEEAVDDSQLPKDRFSAERLKGVDSTLKIQPAELGDSAVYLCASSTRLAGVETQYFGPGTRLLVL.

The gene calls are TRBV19 and TRBJ2-5, with TRBD1 matching 8 bases. Per germline, CDR1 LNHDA and CDR2 SQIVND (reference sequence). V lost 9 bases and J lost 8; bases outside the gene matches: 5. The CDR3 spans 11 residues. CDR3 in amino acids: CASRGRGTQYF. In nucleotides, the CDR3 is TGTGCCAGCAGGGGGCGGGGTACCCAGTACTTC.

This clonotype was detected only a few times. The genes are TRBV5-4 and TRBJ2-7; D is ambiguous. V gave up 3 bases and J gave up 7 bases, with 8 bases separating them. Germline CDR1 is SGHNT and CDR2 is YYREEE (reference sequence). This CDR3 is 11 amino acids long. CDR3 DNA: TGTGCCAGCAGCTCCGGTATAGAGCAGTACTTC. Protein: CASSSGIEQYF. Complete variable domain (other parts from reference TRBV5-4 and TRBJ2-7): ETGVTQSPTHLIKTRGQQVTLRCSSQSGHNTVSWYQQALGQGPQFIFQYYREEENGRGNFPPRFSGLQFPNYSSELNVNALELDDSALYLCASSSGIEQYFGPGTRLTVT.

This chain joins TRBV29-1 and TRBJ1-1; 12 nucleotides agree with TRBD1. Germline V gives CDR1 SQVTM, CDR2 ANQGSEA. CDR3 length: 15 amino acids. Losses at the gene ends were 4 bases for V and 3 bases for J; bases not matched to a gene: 6. The CDR3 spells CSVGDRGRGYTEAFF. The DNA for the CDR3 is TGCAGCGTTGGGGACAGGGGGCGCGGGTACACTGAAGCTTTCTTT.